The text below deals with one TCR beta chain. Survey-level immunoSEQ sequencing profiled the TCR beta repertoire. Clones were read by immunoSEQ multiplex PCR, and TCRdb kept only the in-frame ones, dropping some. Of 60,000 to 85,000 clones in the sample, approximately 92% were seen once. The CDR3 is 12 amino acids. Germline V CDR1 and CDR2: SGHDT, YYEEEE. The ends were cut back, 6 bases at V and 2 bases at J, with 6 bases in the middle. This TCR was recovered from a man aged 40-49 years with rheumatoid arthritis. Sequencing used PBMCs. The gene calls are TRBV5-6 and TRBJ2-1; D gene ambiguous. The CDR3 DNA reads as TGTGCCAGCACCCGAGCCTACAATGAGCAGTTCTTC. The encoded protein is CASTRAYNEQFF.